The present entry profiles one TCR beta chain with its context. Data came from immunoSEQ multiplex PCR; TCRdb stores just in-frame clones and leaves some out. The data contain roughly 180,000 clones, roughly 85% of them singletons. This entry is derived from a study of blood T cell repertoires in COVID-19. The V end lost 6 bases, the J end lost 7 bases, and 18 bases lay between the germline ends. The CDR3 has 14 residues. From germline, CDR1 is MDHEN and CDR2 SYDVKM. Input material: peripheral blood. This sequence was found in an older woman with acute or convalescent COVID-19. This sequence joins TRBV28 and TRBJ2-5, with D possibly matching TRBD2 (6 bases). The DNA of the CDR3 is TGTGCCAGCAGCCCCTCGGGACTGGAGGTGACCCAGTACTTC. It encodes CASSPSGLEVTQYF. The full variable domain, in which reference TRBV28 and TRBJ2-5 provide the parts outside the CDR3, is DVKVTQSSRYLVKRTGEKVFLECVQDMDHENMFWYRQDPGLGLRLIYFSYDVKMKEKGDIPEGYSVSREKKERFSLILESASTNQTSMYLCASSPSGLEVTQYFGPGTRLLVL.